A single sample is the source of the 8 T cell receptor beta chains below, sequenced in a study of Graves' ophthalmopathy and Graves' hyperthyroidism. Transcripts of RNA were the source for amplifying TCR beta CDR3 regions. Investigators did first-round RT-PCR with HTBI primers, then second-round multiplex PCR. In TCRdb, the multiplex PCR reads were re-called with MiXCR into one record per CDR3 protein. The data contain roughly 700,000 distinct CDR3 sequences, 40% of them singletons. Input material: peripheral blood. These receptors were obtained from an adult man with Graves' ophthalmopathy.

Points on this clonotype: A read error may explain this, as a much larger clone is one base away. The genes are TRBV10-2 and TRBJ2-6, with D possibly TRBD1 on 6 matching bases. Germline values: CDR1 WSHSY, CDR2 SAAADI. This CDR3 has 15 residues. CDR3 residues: CASSVQGSGADVLTF. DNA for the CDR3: TGCGCCAGCAGTGTACAGGGATCTGGGGCCGACGTCCTGACTTTC.

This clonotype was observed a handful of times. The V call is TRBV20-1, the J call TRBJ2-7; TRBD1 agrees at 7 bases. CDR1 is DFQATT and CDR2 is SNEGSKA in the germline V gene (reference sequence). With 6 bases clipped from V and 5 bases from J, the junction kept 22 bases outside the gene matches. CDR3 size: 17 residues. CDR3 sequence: CSATTDAGGGALDEQYF. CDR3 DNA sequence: TGCAGTGCCACAACTGATGCAGGGGGTGGTGCCCTCGACGAGCAGTACTTC.

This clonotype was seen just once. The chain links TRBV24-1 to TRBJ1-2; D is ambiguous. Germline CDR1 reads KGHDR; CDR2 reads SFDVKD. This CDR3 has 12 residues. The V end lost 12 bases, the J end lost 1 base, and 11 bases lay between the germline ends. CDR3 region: CAAKDGNYGYTF. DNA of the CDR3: TGTGCCGCCAAGGACGGTAACTATGGCTACACCTTC.

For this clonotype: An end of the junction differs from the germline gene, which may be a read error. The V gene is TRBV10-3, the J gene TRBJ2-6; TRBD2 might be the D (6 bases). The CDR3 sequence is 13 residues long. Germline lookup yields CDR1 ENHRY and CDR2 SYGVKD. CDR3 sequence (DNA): TGTGCCATCAGTGAGGGGGGGTTCGGGACTGAAGCTTTC. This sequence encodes CAISEGGFGTEAF.

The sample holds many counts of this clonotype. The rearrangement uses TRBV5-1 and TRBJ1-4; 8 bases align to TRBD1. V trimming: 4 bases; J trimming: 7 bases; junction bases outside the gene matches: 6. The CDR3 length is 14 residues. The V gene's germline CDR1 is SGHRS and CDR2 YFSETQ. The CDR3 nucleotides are TGCGCCAGCAGCCTGGACAGGGTGGGTGAAAAACTGTTTTTT. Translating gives CASSLDRVGEKLFF.

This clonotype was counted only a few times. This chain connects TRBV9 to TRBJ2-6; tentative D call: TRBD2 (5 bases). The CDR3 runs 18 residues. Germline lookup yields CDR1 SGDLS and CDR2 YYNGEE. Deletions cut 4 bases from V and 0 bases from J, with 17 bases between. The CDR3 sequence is CASSPGSILISGANVLTF. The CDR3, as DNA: TGTGCCAGCAGCCCGGGGTCGATACTTATCTCTGGGGCCAACGTCCTGACTTTC.

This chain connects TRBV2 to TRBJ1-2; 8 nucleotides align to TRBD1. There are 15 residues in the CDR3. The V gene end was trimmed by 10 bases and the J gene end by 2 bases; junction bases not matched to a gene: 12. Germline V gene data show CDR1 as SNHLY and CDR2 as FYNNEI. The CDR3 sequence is CATSQGAGQNYGYTF. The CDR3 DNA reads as TGTGCCACCTCGCAGGGGGCGGGACAGAACTATGGCTACACCTTC.

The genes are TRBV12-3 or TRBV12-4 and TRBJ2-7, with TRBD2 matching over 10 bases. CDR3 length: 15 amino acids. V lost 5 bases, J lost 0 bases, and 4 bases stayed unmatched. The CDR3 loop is CASSARLAGSYEQYF. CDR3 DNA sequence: TGTGCCAGCAGTGCCCGACTAGCGGGCTCCTACGAGCAGTACTTC.